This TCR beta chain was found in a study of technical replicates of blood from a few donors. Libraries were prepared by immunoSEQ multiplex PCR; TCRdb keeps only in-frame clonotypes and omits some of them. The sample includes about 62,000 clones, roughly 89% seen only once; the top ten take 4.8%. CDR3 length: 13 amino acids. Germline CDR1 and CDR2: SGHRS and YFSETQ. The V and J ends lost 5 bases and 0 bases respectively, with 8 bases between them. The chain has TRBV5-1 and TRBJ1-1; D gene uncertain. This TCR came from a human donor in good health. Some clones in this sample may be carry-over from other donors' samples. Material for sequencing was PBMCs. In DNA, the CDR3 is TGCGCCAGCAGGAGTGAGCTGAACACTGAAGCTTTCTTT. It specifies CASRSELNTEAFF.